This T cell receptor beta chain comes out of a study of shared clonotypes between healthy human individuals. Whole-study results and caveats: How much donors shared clonotypes was expected to be affected by sequencing depth. Sample collection involved blood only; tissue repertoires are likely different. When naive CD4 clonotypes were compared across a few donors, about 4.8% were shared. Clonotypes shared by all four donors outscored non-shared clonotypes in generation probability.

As for this clone: No antigen is known for it.

From germline, CDR1 is MGHDK and CDR2 SYGVNS. CDR3 length equals 15 residues. V gave up 1 base and J gave up 6 bases, with 15 bases separating them. Produced via immunoSEQ multiplex PCR; TCRdb's table is partial and in-frame only. The profile shows 550,000 to 700,000 clones, around 73% of them singletons. This receptor was obtained from a woman aged 25 to 39 in good health. The sequencing input was memory CD4+ T cells sorted from blood. The sample's subset: CD45RA-negative fraction. V usage is TRBV25-1 and J usage is TRBJ1-1, with D perhaps matching TRBD1 (6 bases). CDR3 residues: CASSELAGVVAEAFF. CDR3 bases: TGTGCCAGCAGTGAATTGGCAGGGGTGGTAGCTGAAGCTTTCTTT.